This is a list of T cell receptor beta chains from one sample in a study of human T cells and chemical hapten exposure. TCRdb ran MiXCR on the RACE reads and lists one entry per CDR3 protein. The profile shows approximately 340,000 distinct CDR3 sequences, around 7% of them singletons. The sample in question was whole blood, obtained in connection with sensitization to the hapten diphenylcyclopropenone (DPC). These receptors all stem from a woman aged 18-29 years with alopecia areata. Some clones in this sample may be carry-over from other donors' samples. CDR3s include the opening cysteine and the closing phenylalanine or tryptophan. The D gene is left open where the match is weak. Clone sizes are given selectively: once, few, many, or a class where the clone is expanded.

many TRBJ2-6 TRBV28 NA CASSFAAARAGANVLTF TGTGCCAGCAGCTTCGCAGCAGCGAGGGCTGGGGCCAACGTCCTGACTTTC
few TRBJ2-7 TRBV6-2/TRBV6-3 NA CASSIYLAYEQYF TGTGCCAGCAGCATCTATCTGGCCTACGAGCAGTACTTC
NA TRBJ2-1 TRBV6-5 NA CASNPGPNNEQFF TGTGCCAGCAATCCCGGGCCTAACAATGAGCAGTTCTTC
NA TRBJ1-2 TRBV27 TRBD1 CASSLFTGGFGYTF TGTGCCAGCAGTTTATTTACAGGGGGGTTCGGCTACACCTTC
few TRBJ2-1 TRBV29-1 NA CSVENSEGNEQFF TGCAGCGTTGAAAACTCGGAAGGCAATGAGCAGTTCTTC
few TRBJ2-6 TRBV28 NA CATSDGSSGANVLTF TGTGCCACCAGTGACGGGAGCTCTGGGGCCAACGTCCTGACTTTC
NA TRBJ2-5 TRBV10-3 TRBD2 CASGTSGSQETQYF TGTGCCAGCGGGACTAGCGGTAGTCAAGAGACCCAGTACTTC
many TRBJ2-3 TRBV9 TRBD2 CASSPGARGGFTDTQYF TGTGCCAGCAGCCCCGGGGCCCGCGGGGGATTCACAGATACGCAGTATTTT
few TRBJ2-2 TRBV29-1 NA CSVVRDGVTNTGELFF TGCAGCGTTGTCCGGGACGGAGTAACCAACACCGGGGAGCTGTTTTTT
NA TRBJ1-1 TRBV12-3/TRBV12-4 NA CASSLNENTEAFF TGTGCCAGCAGTTTAAACGAGAACACTGAAGCTTTCTTT
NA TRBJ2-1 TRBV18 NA CASSMGTENNEQFF TGTGCCAGCTCAATGGGGACGGAGAACAATGAGCAGTTCTTC
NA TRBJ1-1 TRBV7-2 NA CASSHPGTEAFF TGTGCCAGCAGTCACCCGGGGACTGAAGCTTTCTTT
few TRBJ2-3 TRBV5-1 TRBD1 CASSLSGQGASTDTQYF TGCGCCAGCAGCTTATCAGGTCAGGGGGCGAGTACAGATACGCAGTATTTT
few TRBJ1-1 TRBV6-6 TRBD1 CASSSMDRGSNTEAFF TGTGCCAGCAGTTCCATGGACAGGGGCTCGAACACTGAAGCTTTCTTT
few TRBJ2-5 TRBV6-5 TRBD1 CASSQLGQGKETQYF TGTGCCAGCAGTCAATTGGGACAGGGGAAAGAGACCCAGTACTTC
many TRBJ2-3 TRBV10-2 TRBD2 CASVSRDYRTDTQYF TGCGCCAGCGTAAGCCGGGACTATAGAACAGATACGCAGTATTTT
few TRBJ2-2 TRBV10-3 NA CAISESGLNTGELFF TGTGCCATCAGTGAGTCGGGGCTTAACACCGGGGAGCTGTTTTTT
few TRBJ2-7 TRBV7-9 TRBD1 CASSLVPRYGQGLNEQYF TGTGCCAGCAGCTTAGTGCCCCGCTATGGACAGGGTTTAAACGAGCAGTACTTC
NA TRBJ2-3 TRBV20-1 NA CGGSTDTQYF TGCGGGGGGAGCACAGATACGCAGTATTTT
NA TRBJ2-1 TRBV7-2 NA CASSLPGSEQFF TGTGCCAGCAGCCTACCGGGAAGTGAGCAGTTCTTC
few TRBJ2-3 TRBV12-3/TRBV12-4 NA CASSSPTGVGTDTQYF TGTGCCAGCAGTTCTCCGACGGGGGTAGGCACAGATACGCAGTATTTT
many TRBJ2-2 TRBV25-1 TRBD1 CASSEWTGTGSDTGELFF TGTGCCAGCAGTGAATGGACCGGGACAGGGAGCGACACCGGGGAGCTGTTTTTT
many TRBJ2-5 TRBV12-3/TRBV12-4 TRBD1 CASSSMGQDPLETQYF TGTGCCAGCAGTTCCATGGGACAGGACCCCCTTGAGACCCAGTACTTC
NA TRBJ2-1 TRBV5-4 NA CASSSSRDLSYNEQFF TGTGCCAGCAGCTCTTCCCGGGACCTTTCCTACAATGAGCAGTTCTTC
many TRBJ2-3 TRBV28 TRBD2 CASSLRRGGTDTQYF TGTGCCAGCAGTTTAAGGCGGGGGGGCACAGATACGCAGTATTTT
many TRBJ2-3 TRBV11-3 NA CASSLDNRNTQYF TGTGCCAGCAGCTTAGACAACAGGAATACGCAGTATTTT
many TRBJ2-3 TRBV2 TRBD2 CASSEAGAGGLTDTQYF TGTGCCAGCAGTGAAGCTGGAGCGGGGGGGCTTACAGATACGCAGTATTTT
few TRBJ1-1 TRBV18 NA CASSPWDASGGTEAFF TGTGCCAGCTCACCATGGGATGCCAGCGGGGGCACTGAAGCTTTCTTT
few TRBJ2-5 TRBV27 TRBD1 CASNPTGKETQYF TGTGCCAGCAACCCGACAGGGAAGGAGACCCAGTACTTC
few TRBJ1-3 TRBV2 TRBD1 CASAPGQLEGNTIYF TGTGCCAGCGCTCCGGGACAGTTGGAAGGAAACACCATATATTTT
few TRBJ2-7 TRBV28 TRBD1 CASSAGQAPYEQYF TGTGCCAGCAGTGCGGGACAGGCCCCCTACGAGCAGTACTTC
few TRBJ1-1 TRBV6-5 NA CASSYSKGLPGSEAFF TGTGCCAGCAGTTACTCGAAGGGCCTCCCCGGGTCTGAAGCTTTCTTT
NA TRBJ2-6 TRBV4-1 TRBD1 CASSQEPEGQGSGANVLTF TGCGCCAGCAGCCAAGAGCCGGAGGGACAGGGCTCTGGGGCCAACGTCCTGACTTTC
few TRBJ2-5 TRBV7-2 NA CASSLRGDRETQYF TGTGCCAGCAGCTTAAGGGGGGACAGAGAGACCCAGTACTTC
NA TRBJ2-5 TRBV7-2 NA CASSLDEPPTQYF TGTGCCAGCAGCCTGGACGAGCCGCCAACCCAGTACTTC
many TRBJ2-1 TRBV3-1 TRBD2 CASSGDGTSGYNEQFF TGTGCCAGCAGCGGAGACGGGACTAGCGGTTACAATGAGCAGTTCTTC
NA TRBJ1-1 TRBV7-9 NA CASSLASGGAEAFF TGTGCCAGCAGCTTAGCCTCTGGAGGGGCTGAAGCTTTCTTT
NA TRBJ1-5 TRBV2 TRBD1 CASSGDRENQPQHF TGTGCCAGCAGTGGGGACAGGGAGAATCAGCCCCAGCATTTT
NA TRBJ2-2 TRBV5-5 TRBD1 CASILLTGGDTGELFF TGTGCCAGCATCTTACTGACAGGGGGCGACACCGGGGAGCTGTTTTTT
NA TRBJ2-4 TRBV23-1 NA CASSQSFTGLDIQYF TGCGCCAGCAGTCAATCGTTTACAGGTCTCGACATTCAGTACTTC
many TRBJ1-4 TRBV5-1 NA CASSSDSTNEKLFF TGCGCCAGCAGCTCGGACTCAACTAATGAAAAACTGTTTTTT
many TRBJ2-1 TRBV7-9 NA CASSLASVYNEQFF TGTGCCAGCAGCTTAGCCTCAGTTTACAATGAGCAGTTCTTC
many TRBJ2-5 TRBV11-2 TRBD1 CASRQTGGAGETQYF TGTGCCAGCAGGCAAACAGGGGGCGCGGGAGAGACCCAGTACTTC
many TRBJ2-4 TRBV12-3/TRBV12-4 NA CASRGNLAKNIQYF TGTGCCAGCAGGGGGAATTTAGCCAAAAACATTCAGTACTTC
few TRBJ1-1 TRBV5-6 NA CASSMDRKGKTEAFF TGTGCCAGCAGTATGGATCGGAAGGGAAAGACTGAAGCTTTCTTT
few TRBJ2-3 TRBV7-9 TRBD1 CASRGQEDTDTQYF TGTGCCAGCAGGGGACAGGAGGACACAGATACGCAGTATTTT
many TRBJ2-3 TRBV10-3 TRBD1 CAISDSSGQGPADTQYF TGTGCCATCAGTGATTCGTCGGGACAGGGCCCCGCAGATACGCAGTATTTT
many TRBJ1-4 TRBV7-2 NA CASSILVGSNEKLFF TGTGCCAGCAGCATTCTTGTAGGCAGTAATGAAAAACTGTTTTTT
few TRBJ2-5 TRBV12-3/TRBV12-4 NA CASSEPGPSGAQYF TGTGCCAGCAGTGAACCGGGACCGTCTGGGGCCCAGTACTTC
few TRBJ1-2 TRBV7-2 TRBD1 CASRGDSLNYGYTF TGTGCCAGCAGGGGGGACAGCCTAAACTATGGCTACACCTTC
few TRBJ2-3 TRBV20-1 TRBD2 CSARAPSGGAGDTQYF TGCAGTGCTAGAGCTCCTAGCGGGGGGGCCGGAGATACGCAGTATTTT
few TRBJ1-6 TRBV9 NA CASSGSADSNSPLHF TGTGCCAGCAGCGGGTCGGCGGACAGTAATTCACCCCTCCACTTT
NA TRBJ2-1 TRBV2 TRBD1 CASTDRGNEQFF TGTGCCAGCACTGACAGGGGGAATGAGCAGTTCTTC